One and the same sample provided the 14 T cell receptor beta chains below, sequenced in a study of cytomegalovirus exposure and HLA in healthy donors. Produced via immunoSEQ multiplex PCR; TCRdb's table is partial and in-frame only. In the table there are 150,000 to 200,000 clones, 86% of which are singletons. The specimen sequenced was PBMCs. These receptors all come from a young man in good health and CMV-seropositive.

The chain recombines TRBV10-3 with TRBJ1-5; 8 bases map to TRBD1. The CDR3 totals 14 residues. With 4 bases clipped from V and 9 bases from J, the junction kept 8 bases outside the gene matches. Germline values: CDR1 ENHRY, CDR2 SYGVKD. CDR3 coding DNA: TGTGCCATCAGTGTAGGACAGGGCGCCGGGCCCCAGCATTTT. As protein: CAISVGQGAGPQHF.

The chain recombines TRBV29-1 with TRBJ1-4; D is uncertain. The CDR3 is 14 residues long. Germline CDR1 SQVTM, CDR2 ANQGSEA. V was trimmed by 6 bases and J by 4 bases, leaving 15 bases between them. The CDR3 protein is CSVRVEAVNEKLFF. The CDR3 DNA sequence: TGCAGCGTCAGAGTGGAGGCAGTTAATGAAAAACTGTTTTTT. The full variable domain, with the rest looked up from reference TRBV29-1 and TRBJ1-4, is SAVISQKPSRDICQRGTSLTIQCQVDSQVTMMFWYRQQPGQSLTLIATANQGSEATYESGFVIDKFPISRPNLTFSTLTVSNMSPEDSSIYLCSVRVEAVNEKLFFGSGTQLSVL.

The chain is built from TRBV23-1 and TRBJ1-6; the D gene is possibly TRBD1 (5 bases). TRBV23-1 is treated as an ORF (open reading frame) with a function not yet certain. The CDR3 runs to 20 residues. Trimming stripped 4 bases from V and 0 bases from J, with 22 bases between. This CDR3 is CASSLLRSGHHSSYNSPLHF. Written as DNA, the CDR3 is TGCGCCAGCAGTCTTCTACGCTCAGGACACCACAGCTCCTATAATTCACCCCTCCACTTT.

The CDR3 sequence: CASSQVGWVNQPQHF. The CDR3 coding sequence is TGCGCCAGCAGCCAAGTGGGCTGGGTTAATCAGCCCCAGCATTTT. V usage is TRBV4-1 and J usage is TRBJ1-5, with no clear D. In germline, CDR1 is MGHRA, CDR2 YSYEKL. V was pared by 1 base and J by 4 bases, with 11 bases between. CDR3 length: 15 residues.

This sequence joins TRBV19 and TRBJ1-2; no reliable D call. V gave up 6 bases and J gave up 0 bases, with 14 bases separating them. The CDR3 has 15 amino acids. Germline V gives CDR1 LNHDA, CDR2 SQIVND (reference sequence). This CDR3 reads CASSLEKGPNYGYTF. The CDR3 coding sequence is TGTGCCAGTAGCCTGGAGAAAGGTCCTAACTATGGCTACACCTTC.

The V call is TRBV7-3, the J call TRBJ2-2, with D unclear. Trimming took off 6 bases at V and 3 bases at J, with 8 bases between the two ends. The germline V gene has CDR1 SGHTA and CDR2 FQGTGA. This CDR3 region has 13 residues. DNA for the CDR3: TGTGCCAGCAGTTACCAGGACACCGGGGAGCTGTTTTTT. This encodes CASSYQDTGELFF.

This clone was recorded only once. The DNA for the CDR3 is TGTGCCAGCTCACATAGAGACATGAACACTGAAGCTTTCTTT. Its translation: CASSHRDMNTEAFF. The chain carries TRBV18 and TRBJ1-1; D is ambiguous. V was cut by 4 bases and J by 0 bases, with 9 bases left in between. The CDR3 has 14 amino acids. From germline, CDR1 is KGHSH and CDR2 LQKENI.

This clone was found a few times. At one end, the junction sequence differs from germline, possibly due to a read error. The chain recombines TRBV7-7 with TRBJ2-7; TRBD1 aligns across 9 bases. The germline V gene has CDR1 SSHAT and CDR2 FNYEAQ (reference sequence). This CDR3 is built from 13 residues. CDR3 residues: CASSSGQGVEQYF. CDR3 nucleotide sequence: TGTGCTAGCAGCTCGGGACAGGGAGTCGAGCAGTACTTC. Full variable domain (missing parts from reference TRBV7-7 and TRBJ2-7): GAGVSQSPRYKVTKRGQDVTLRCDPISSHATLYWYQQALGQGPEFLTYFNYEAQPDKSGLPSDRFSAERPEGSISTLTIQRTEQRDSAMYRCASSSGQGVEQYFGPGTRLTVT.

The V call is TRBV9, the J call TRBJ2-7; maybe TRBD1 (6 bases). Germline V lookup: CDR1 SGDLS, CDR2 YYNGEE. The V and J ends lost 2 bases and 3 bases respectively, with 15 bases between them. This CDR3 spans 15 amino acids. In DNA, the CDR3 is TGTGCCAGCAGCGTGGGGTTGACAGGAAACTACGAGCAGTACTTC. Its protein is CASSVGLTGNYEQYF.

The CDR3 bases are TGTGCCAGCAGCACGGACAGGGGCACCTACGAGCAGTACTTC. Translating gives CASSTDRGTYEQYF. The rearrangement links TRBV7-9 to TRBJ2-7; TRBD1 agrees at 9 bases. The CDR3 is 14 residues long. CDR1 SEHNR and CDR2 FQNEAQ come from the germline V gene (reference sequence). The V segment lost 5 bases and the J segment 2 bases; nucleotides outside the gene matches: 4.

The DNA for the CDR3 is TGCGCCAGCAGCTCGCAACTAGCGGGGGCTGACAATGAGCAGTTCTTC. Protein product: CASSSQLAGADNEQFF. The chain joins TRBV5-1 to TRBJ2-1; TRBD2 matches at 11 bases. V lost 3 bases and J lost 5; bases outside the gene matches: 7. Germline assignment: CDR1 SGHRS and CDR2 YFSETQ. The CDR3 runs 16 residues.

The V gene is TRBV9, the J gene TRBJ1-6, with D possibly matching TRBD1 (6 bases). CDR3 length equals 14 residues. Germline V gene data show CDR1 as SGDLS and CDR2 as YYNGEE. The V end was cut by 3 bases, the J end by 10 bases, with 14 bases between. The CDR3 sequence is CASSGDTQYSPLHF. As DNA, the CDR3 is TGTGCCAGCAGCGGGGACACTCAGTACTCACCCCTCCACTTT.

This clone has a single count. The rearrangement links TRBV28 to TRBJ2-7, with 11 bases fitting TRBD1. After removal of 4 bases from V and 3 bases from J, the junction contained 11 bases not matched to a gene. The CDR3 is 17 amino acids. Per the germline V gene, CDR1 is MDHEN and CDR2 is SYDVKM. CDR3 DNA sequence: TGTGCCAGCAGTTCAAGGGGCTGGGACAGGGGGAACTACGAGCAGTACTTC. Translated: CASSSRGWDRGNYEQYF.

V and J are TRBV6-5 and TRBJ2-7; D unclear. Deletions cut 5 bases from V and 7 bases from J, with 12 bases between. The germline CDR1 and CDR2 sequences are MNHEY and SVGAGI. CDR3 length: 12 amino acids. The CDR3 here is CASSPRPREQYF. In DNA form, the CDR3 reads TGTGCCAGCAGTCCCCGCCCTCGGGAGCAGTACTTC.